The 16 T cell receptor beta chains given below trace back to one sample, sequenced in a study of read filtering for tumor transcriptome and immune sequencing. The library was built from roughly 400 ng RNA with molecular barcoded adaptors for alpha/delta and beta/gamma chains. TCRdb processed the reads anew with MiXCR; each CDR3 protein has one entry. Of fewer than 100,000 distinct CDR3 sequences in the sample, about 12% were seen once. The sequenced sample was a population of CD138-negative cells sorted from bone marrow. Every receptor here comes from a donor over 35 with multiple myeloma.

The chain carries TRBV11-3 and TRBJ2-6; 8 bases are a match to TRBD1. Germline V gene sequence: CDR1 SGHNT, CDR2 YENEEA. This CDR3 is 17 amino acids long. J gave up 0 bases and V 3 bases, and 4 bases lay outside the gene matches. The CDR3 is CASSFTGGNSGANVLTF. The CDR3 DNA reads as TGTGCCAGCAGCTTTACAGGGGGAAACTCTGGGGCCAACGTCCTGACTTTC.

In its sample, this clonotype was seen many times. The V and J genes are TRBV6-1 and TRBJ1-1; D gene uncertain. From germline, CDR1 is MNHNS and CDR2 SASEGT. V dropped 2 bases and J dropped 4 bases, with 11 bases sitting between them. The CDR3 is 14 residues long. CDR3 protein: CASSERMTTTEAFF. As DNA, the CDR3 is TGTGCCAGCAGTGAAAGGATGACGACCACTGAAGCTTTCTTT.

This clonotype was found many times. V and J are TRBV9 and TRBJ2-2; TRBD1 matches 8 bases. The V and J ends lost 5 bases and 2 bases, in that order; junction bases with no gene match: 5. Germline values: CDR1 SGDLS, CDR2 YYNGEE. The CDR3 runs 15 residues. The CDR3 bases are TGTGCCAGCAGGACAGGGGACATTAACACCGGGGAGCTGTTTTTT. Amino acids: CASRTGDINTGELFF.

This clonotype has at least ten counts. The chain uses TRBV2 and TRBJ2-6; D is ambiguous. Trimming stripped 6 bases from V and 4 bases from J, with 10 bases between. From germline, CDR1 is SNHLY and CDR2 FYNNEI. The CDR3 spans 14 residues. CDR3 residues: CASSGTFGANVLTF. CDR3 in DNA: TGTGCCAGCAGCGGTACGTTCGGGGCCAACGTCCTGACTTTC.

This clonotype was detected once. The chain has TRBV5-1 and TRBJ2-1, with TRBD2 matching 9 bases. The CDR3 spans 15 residues. CDR1 is SGHRS and CDR2 is YFSETQ in the germline V gene. Trimming took 3 bases from V and 10 from J; bases not matched to a gene: 11. The CDR3 region is CASSSTSGPTGEQFF. CDR3 bases: TGCGCCAGCAGCTCGACTAGCGGCCCCACGGGGGAGCAGTTCTTC.

The chain recombines TRBV6-4 with TRBJ1-1; D is perhaps TRBD1 (6 bases). Germline CDR1 MRHNA, CDR2 SNTAGT. This CDR3 spans 15 amino acids. Trimming cost V 3 bases and J 4 bases, with 15 bases left between them. The CDR3 coding sequence is TGTGCCAGCAGTGAGGAGGGGGGTTTCGGCACTGAAGCTTTCTTT. It codes for CASSEEGGFGTEAFF.

This clonotype showed up many times. The rearrangement uses TRBV18 and TRBJ2-1, with 8 bases matching TRBD2. The CDR3 has 15 residues. V dropped 1 base and J dropped 8; count of bases not matched to a gene: 7. Germline V CDR1 and CDR2: KGHSH, LQKENI. The DNA for the CDR3 is TGTGCCAGCTCACCACAACCGACTAGCGTGGATGAGCAGTTCTTC. This sequence encodes CASSPQPTSVDEQFF.

The V call is TRBV7-9, the J call TRBJ2-3; TRBD2 agrees at 9 bases. V gave up 6 bases and J gave up 2 bases; unmatched junction bases: 12. Germline CDR1 SEHNR, CDR2 FQNEAQ (reference sequence). The CDR3 runs to 17 residues. CDR3 sequence (DNA): TGTGCCAGCAGGCTCAGGGCTAGCGGGACGATCACAGATACGCAGTATTTT. Translation gives CASRLRASGTITDTQYF.

This clonotype showed up many times. This chain joins TRBV29-1 and TRBJ2-1; TRBD1 agrees at 8 bases. This CDR3 comprises 18 residues. With 3 bases clipped from V and 0 bases from J, the junction kept 13 bases outside the gene matches. Germline CDR1 reads SQVTM; CDR2 reads ANQGSEA. The CDR3 reads CSVERSGGVFSSYNEQFF. DNA of the CDR3: TGCAGCGTTGAGCGGTCAGGGGGCGTATTCAGCTCCTACAATGAGCAGTTCTTC.

There are many counts of this clonotype. The chain joins TRBV5-1 to TRBJ2-1; D may be TRBD2 (7 bases). CDR3 length: 16 residues. Trimming took 0 bases from V and 10 from J, leaving 20 bases between them. The V gene's germline CDR1 is SGHRS and CDR2 YFSETQ. CDR3 in DNA: TGCGCCAGCAGCTTGGCGGGGGCTAGCGGAACGGAGGAGCAGTTCTTC. Amino acid sequence: CASSLAGASGTEEQFF. The full variable domain, in which reference TRBV5-1 and TRBJ2-1 provide the parts outside the CDR3, is KAGVTQTPRYLIKTRGQQVTLSCSPISGHRSVSWYQQTPGQGLQFLFEYFSETQRNKGNFPGRFSGRQFSNSRSEMNVSTLELGDSALYLCASSLAGASGTEEQFFGPGTRLTVL.

This clonotype has a count of ten or more. The gene calls are TRBV7-3 and TRBJ2-7; D is unresolved. CDR1 is SGHTA and CDR2 is FQGTGA in the germline V gene. Deletions cut 1 base from V and 3 bases from J, with 10 bases between. The CDR3 is made up of 14 amino acids. The CDR3 here is CASSLNYGNYEQYF. DNA of the CDR3: TGTGCCAGCAGCTTAAACTATGGGAACTACGAGCAGTACTTC.

V and J are TRBV6-2 or TRBV6-3 and TRBJ2-3; TRBD2 matches 7 bases. CDR3 length equals 15 residues. Losses at the gene ends were 3 bases for V and 0 bases for J; bases not matched to a gene: 3. The germline CDR1 and CDR2 sequences are MNHEY and SVGEGT. CDR3 DNA: TGTGCCAGCAGTTATCAACTAGCGAGCACAGATACGCAGTATTTT. It codes for CASSYQLASTDTQYF.

In its sample, this clonotype was seen many times. This chain connects TRBV18 to TRBJ2-1; a possible D gene is TRBD2 (6 bases). Germline assignment: CDR1 KGHSH and CDR2 LQKENI. This CDR3 is 14 amino acids long. V was trimmed by 8 bases and J by 2 bases, leaving 13 bases between them. The CDR3 region is CASRAGSTYNEQFF. The CDR3 nucleotides are TGTGCCAGCCGGGCGGGGTCGACCTACAATGAGCAGTTCTTC.

This clonotype was found many times. The chain uses TRBV7-2 and TRBJ2-1; 7 nucleotides agree with TRBD1. J lost 5 bases, V lost 6 bases, and 4 bases had no gene match. This CDR3 spans 13 amino acids. Germline CDR1 SGHTA, CDR2 FQGNSA. CDR3 DNA: TGTGCCAGCAGTCGGGACAGCCACAATGAGCAGTTCTTC. It translates to CASSRDSHNEQFF.

As regards this clonotype: This may arise from a read error, as a much more abundant clone is one base away. Since no conserved phenylalanine or tryptophan closes the CDR3, a read error is the likely cause. This chain uses TRBV7-4 with TRBJ1-1; 7 bases are shared with TRBD1. Germline V gene lookup returns CDR1 SGHVT and CDR2 SQSDAQ. CDR3 size: 15 residues. V lost 2 bases and J lost 1; bases outside the gene matches: 4. Here the CDR3 DNA reads TGTGCCAGCAGCTTACTAGGGGACAGGAACACTGAAGCTTTCTTA. The encoded protein is CASSLLGDRNTEAFL.

This clonotype was detected many times. This chain uses TRBV28 with TRBJ1-5; D unresolved. V was pared by 6 bases and J by 1 base, with 7 bases between. The CDR3 has 13 amino acids. Germline CDR1 MDHEN, CDR2 SYDVKM. The CDR3, as DNA: TGTGCCAGCAGATACGGAAGCAATCAGCCCCAGCATTTT. Its protein is CASRYGSNQPQHF.